The sequence of this T cell receptor beta chain was determined in a study of Siglec-9 on CD8 T cells in melanoma (dated by TCRdb to the late 2010s). With regard to the full study: In this study, researchers looked at how Siglec-9 is expressed on CD8+ T cells and what Siglec-9 does to regulate T cells within the melanoma tumor microenvironment.

Libraries were prepared through the immunoSEQ multiplex PCR assay. The table comes from immuneACCESS by way of TCRdb, which keeps in-frame sequences with V and J called. Part of the clones is missing from these tables; in studies checked, under half for an unresolved V gene and the rest for unknown reasons. In this sample the table shows around 29,000 clones, about 80% of which occur a single time. The ten largest clones represent roughly 6% of the sample. In regard to this clone: Its antigen is currently not known. No base quality information exists; no much larger clone differs at one position.

On the study overall, not on this receptor specifically: According to the reported findings, Siglec-9 marked and regulated a subset of effector memory CD8+ T cells that seemed to build up inside melanoma tumors.

Sequencing was carried out using Siglec-9- CD8+ T cells sorted from blood. The cell subset or site label on this specimen signifies: CD8 T cells lacking Siglec-9. The TCR comes from a human donor in good health.

The CDR3 region has the sequence CASSLVGGLRNEQFF. The DNA sequence reads TGTGCCAGCAGCTTAGTGGGGGGGCTAAGAAATGAGCAGTTCTTC. This chain joins TRBV11-3 to TRBJ2-1; TRBD2 is a possible D gene, resting on 7 matching bases. Trimming takes 1 base from V and 7 bases from J, and the germline ends sit 14 bases apart. CDR1 and CDR2 are read off the germline V gene as SGHNT and YENEEA. CDR3 length: 15 amino acids, cysteine to phenylalanine. Only CDR3 DNA is held: 45 bases, read in frame from base 1. The reference TRBV11-3 and TRBJ2-1 proteins fill in what lies around the CDR3, so the full variable domain reads EAGVVQSPRYKIIEKKQPVAFWCNPISGHNTLYWYLQNLGQGPELLIRYENEEAVDDSQLPKDRFSAERLKGVDSTLKIQPAELGDSAVYLCASSLVGGLRNEQFFGPGTRLTVL.